Included here is one TCR beta chain sequence, with context. The target antigen is unknown. Vbeta (60) and Jbeta (13) primers were used in the PCR. TCRdb's copy holds only in-frame clones and misses some; the assay was immunoSEQ multiplex PCR. The table has roughly 130,000 clones, about 70% seen once; the top ten hold less than 2.5%. The data stem from a study of cytomegalovirus exposure and HLA in healthy donors. Germline V CDR1 and CDR2: SGDLS, YYNGEE. The CDR3 sequence is 13 residues long. Trimming pared 4 bases from V and 10 bases from J, leaving 14 bases between. Findings of the study overall: The classifier reportedly diagnosed cytomegalovirus status with high specificity and sensitivity. According to an earlier analysis, most TCR beta V segments yielded productive rearrangements about 87% or about 30% of the time.

This TCR came from a woman aged 40 to 50 in good health and CMV-seropositive. V gene TRBV9 combines with J gene TRBJ1-4; D gene ambiguous. What was sequenced was PBMCs. The CDR3 DNA is TGTGCCAGCAGCAATCCGGGGTCCCCAAAACTGTTTTTT. Protein: CASSNPGSPKLFF.